This T cell receptor beta chain is from a study of blood T cells in healthy people across ages. The CDR3 runs to 15 residues. Trimming removed 1 base at V and 4 bases at J, with 12 bases between. CDR1 is SGHTA and CDR2 is FQGNSA in the germline V gene. Then a second PCR, running roughly 7 to 11 cycles, was carried out with a sample-barcoded 5' primer and a J-beta primer mix. TCRdb independently ran MiXCR on the 5' RACE reads; one entry per CDR3 protein. The sample gives about 1.8 million distinct CDR3 sequences, roughly 49% of which show up once; 2% to 2.5% is in the top ten. V and J are TRBV7-2 and TRBJ2-3, with D possibly TRBD2 on 6 matching bases. The material sequenced was blood. This clonotype originated in a woman aged 40 to 50 in good health. CDR3 in DNA: TGTGCCAGCAGCTTAGTCCCGGGGGACGCAGATACGCAGTATTTT. It is translated as CASSLVPGDADTQYF.